What follows are 27 T cell receptor beta chains derived from one specimen sequenced in a study of cytomegalovirus exposure and HLA in healthy donors. Researchers ran the PCR with 60 Vbeta and 13 Jbeta primers. Sequencing used immunoSEQ multiplex PCR; TCRdb keeps in-frame clones, though not all of them. The table records some 130,000 clones, more than 70% of them present only once. The source material was PBMCs. Source of these receptors: a woman in her sixties or seventies in good health and CMV-seronegative.

This clone was picked up a small number of times. CDR3 sequence reads: CASSQILRETQETQYF. CDR3 bases: TGCGCCAGCAGCCAAATTCTCCGGGAGACCCAAGAGACCCAGTACTTC. The chain recombines TRBV4-1 with TRBJ2-5; tentative D call: TRBD2 (6 bases). This CDR3 spans 16 amino acids. The V end was cut by 2 bases, the J end by 1 base, with 14 bases between. CDR1 and CDR2 (germline): MGHRA, YSYEKL.

In regard to this clone: Its ends do not fully match the called genes, so a read error is possible. The J gene is TRBJ2-7, the V gene TRBV5-6, with 7 bases matching TRBD2. The CDR3 is made up of 16 amino acids. Germline CDR1 reads SGHDT; CDR2 reads YYEEEE. The CDR3 reads CASSFRSAGSSYEQCF. The CDR3 DNA sequence: TGTGCCAGCAGCTTTCGTTCAGCGGGAAGCTCCTACGAGCAGTGCTTC.

The genes are TRBV6-6 and TRBJ1-4; no definite D call. Germline CDR1 is MNHNY and CDR2 is SVGAGI (reference sequence). V shed 11 bases and J shed 0 bases, with 13 bases lying between them. The CDR3 has 14 amino acids. CDR3 bases: TGTGCCGTAAAGCGAGAAGCAACTAATGAAAAACTGTTTTTT. Residues: CAVKREATNEKLFF.

The chain employs TRBV7-2 and TRBJ2-7, with 8 bases aligning to TRBD2. Trimming took 9 bases from V and 2 from J; bases not matched to a gene: 3. CDR3 length equals 12 residues. Per germline, CDR1 SGHTA and CDR2 FQGNSA. This chain's CDR3 is CASRGGTYEQYF. CDR3 DNA: TGTGCCAGTCGGGGGGGTACCTACGAGCAGTACTTC.

The CDR3 sequence is CASSTETGNTEAFF. The CDR3 DNA reads TGCGCCAGCAGCACGGAGACAGGGAACACTGAAGCTTTCTTT. The rearrangement joins TRBV5-1 to TRBJ1-1; perhaps TRBD1 as D (6 bases). Germline CDR1 and CDR2: SGHRS and YFSETQ. V lost 4 bases and J 1 base, leaving 11 bases between the germline ends. The CDR3 loop spans 14 amino acids.

This sequence joins TRBV10-1 and TRBJ2-1; maybe TRBD2 (7 bases). The CDR3 runs to 14 residues. Trimming cost V 3 bases and J 6 bases, with 12 bases left between them. CDR1 is WNHNN and CDR2 is SYGVQD in the germline V gene (reference sequence). In nucleotides, the CDR3 is TGCGCCAGCAGTGAAGGGGGGGCCCCCAATGAGCAGTTCTTC. Translating it yields CASSEGGAPNEQFF.

This chain connects TRBV28 to TRBJ1-6; 8 nucleotides align to TRBD1. The CDR3 extends over 12 amino acids. The V segment lost 6 bases and the J segment 15 bases; nucleotides outside the gene matches: 7. Germline V gene lookup returns CDR1 MDHEN and CDR2 SYDVKM. The CDR3 coding sequence is TGTGCCAGCAGGGAGGGGGACAGGCGCCTCCACTTT. Its protein is CASREGDRRLHF. Full variable domain (outside the CDR3, taken from reference TRBV28 and TRBJ1-6): DVKVTQSSRYLVKRTGEKVFLECVQDMDHENMFWYRQDPGLGLRLIYFSYDVKMKEKGDIPEGYSVSREKKERFSLILESASTNQTSMYLCASREGDRRLHFGNGTRLTVT.

V usage is TRBV2 and J usage is TRBJ2-1, with D unresolved. V was pared by 2 bases and J by 8 bases, with 4 bases between. CDR1 is SNHLY and CDR2 is FYNNEI in the germline V gene. There are 11 residues in the CDR3. CDR3 in DNA: TGTGCCAGCAGTGAATCTGATGAGCAGTTCTTC. This sequence encodes CASSESDEQFF.

The chain couples TRBV28 to TRBJ2-2, with 8 bases identical to TRBD2. Germline V gives CDR1 MDHEN, CDR2 SYDVKM. The CDR3 has 15 residues. V lost 6 bases and J lost 0; bases outside the gene matches: 3. The CDR3 region is CASSFSGTNTGELFF. The CDR3 bases are TGTGCCAGCAGCTTTAGCGGGACGAACACCGGGGAGCTGTTTTTT.

V usage is TRBV6-6 and J usage is TRBJ2-7; TRBD1 aligns across 10 bases. From germline, CDR1 is MNHNY and CDR2 SVGAGI (reference sequence). The CDR3 spans 14 residues. With 8 bases clipped from V and 4 bases from J, the junction kept 8 bases outside the gene matches. CDR3 DNA: TGTGCCAGCTTGCGGCCGGGACAGGGGTACGAGCAGTACTTC. This encodes CASLRPGQGYEQYF.

The V call is TRBV5-1, the J call TRBJ2-1, with TRBD1 matching over 10 bases. The junction had 7 bases not matched to a gene; V was cut back by 4 bases and J by 6 bases. CDR1 SGHRS and CDR2 YFSETQ come from the germline V gene. This CDR3 spans 15 amino acids. The CDR3 DNA sequence: TGCGCCAGCAGCCTGGGACAGGGGATGCCCAATGAGCAGTTCTTC. Translation: CASSLGQGMPNEQFF.

This rearrangement joins TRBV5-1 to TRBJ2-5, with TRBD2 matching 8 bases. V lost 5 bases and J lost 1; bases outside the gene matches: 7. Germline lookup yields CDR1 SGHRS and CDR2 YFSETQ. CDR3 length equals 15 residues. The CDR3 protein is CASSNGGTSQETQYF. CDR3 in DNA: TGCGCCAGCAGTAACGGGGGGACTAGCCAAGAGACCCAGTACTTC.

In the case of this clone: A read error may account for a junction end that differs from germline. The chain links TRBV7-7 to TRBJ2-1; 10 nucleotides align to TRBD2. The CDR3 consists of 16 residues. Germline V gene sequence: CDR1 SSHAT, CDR2 FNYEAQ (reference sequence). CDR3 in amino acids: CASSPQPAGGPDEQFF. The CDR3 region has the DNA TGTGCTAGCAGCCCCCAGCCAGCGGGGGGGCCAGATGAGCAGTTCTTC.

Remarks on this clone: One junction end does not reproduce the germline sequence, and a read error may be involved. The chain employs TRBV7-9 and TRBJ1-4; tentatively, D is TRBD1 (5 bases). The CDR3 spans 13 residues. Germline V CDR1 and CDR2: SEHNR, FQNEAQ (reference sequence). The CDR3 is CSSSQGFNEKLFF. Here the CDR3 DNA reads TGTTCCAGCAGCCAGGGTTTTAATGAAAAACTGTTTTTT.

The chain links TRBV21-1 to TRBJ2-3; TRBD2 reflects the table's D call only, with no check against the DNA. TRBV21-1 is termed a pseudogene. The CDR3 contains 23 residues. The CDR3 sequence: CASISSARGGGLAGGHSTDTQYF. The CDR3 bases are TGTGCCAGCATCTCCTCCGCTAGGGGAGGGGGACTAGCGGGAGGCCACAGCACAGATACGCAGTATTTT.

The V and J genes are TRBV28 and TRBJ1-4, with D unresolved. The CDR3 loop spans 16 amino acids. Trimming cost V 5 bases and J 0 bases, with 13 bases left between them. CDR1 and CDR2 from the germline V gene are MDHEN and SYDVKM. CDR3 sequence reads: CASSPRSRATNEKLFF. The CDR3 DNA sequence: TGTGCCAGCAGTCCCCGGAGCAGAGCAACTAATGAAAAACTGTTTTTT.

This rearrangement joins TRBV28 to TRBJ1-5; 7 nucleotides align to TRBD1. V dropped 8 bases and J dropped 4; count of bases not matched to a gene: 11. CDR1 and CDR2 from the germline V gene are MDHEN and SYDVKM. This CDR3 spans 15 amino acids. The CDR3: CASSLGDRSNQPQHF. CDR3 coding DNA: TGTGCCAGCTCCCTAGGGGACAGAAGTAATCAGCCCCAGCATTTT.

The chain combines TRBV7-2 with TRBJ2-2, with a weak D call TRBD2 (6 bases). This CDR3 spans 16 amino acids. Germline V gene data show CDR1 as SGHTA and CDR2 as FQGNSA. V gave up 5 bases and J gave up 4 bases, with 17 bases separating them. CDR3 loop: CASSPGGSGTTGELFF. CDR3 sequence (DNA): TGTGCCAGCAGCCCCGGGGGTAGCGGCACCACCGGGGAGCTGTTTTTT.

This chain connects TRBV2 to TRBJ2-7, with a possible D match to TRBD2 (6 bases). V shed 1 base and J shed 7 bases, with 17 bases lying between them. CDR1 and CDR2 (germline): SNHLY, FYNNEI. CDR3 size: 15 residues. CDR3 in amino acids: CASSEDVGRAGEQYF. The CDR3 DNA reads as TGTGCCAGCAGTGAAGACGTGGGCAGGGCGGGGGAGCAGTACTTC.

J is TRBJ2-3 and V is TRBV6-1; tentative D call: TRBD2 (6 bases). The CDR3 consists of 14 residues. The V gene's germline CDR1 is MNHNS and CDR2 SASEGT. The germline V and J ends were trimmed by 7 bases and 3 bases, with 14 bases remaining between them. CDR3 in amino acids: CASNRGIDTDTQYF. In DNA form, the CDR3 reads TGTGCCAGCAACCGCGGGATCGATACAGATACGCAGTATTTT.

Worth noting for this clone: This specimen includes other DNA sequences encoding the same CDR3. This chain connects TRBV19 to TRBJ2-3; TRBD1 agrees at 7 bases. With V trimmed by 6 bases and J by 1 base, 7 bases remained unmatched. This CDR3 comprises 15 residues. Germline CDR1 LNHDA, CDR2 SQIVND (reference sequence). CDR3 nucleotide sequence: TGTGCCAGTAGCATTGACAGGGTAGGCACAGATACGCAGTATTTT. This sequence encodes CASSIDRVGTDTQYF.

This chain joins TRBV7-9 and TRBJ1-4; maybe TRBD1 (6 bases). Trimming took off 7 bases at V and 6 bases at J, with 18 bases between the two ends. Germline CDR1 reads SEHNR; CDR2 reads FQNEAQ (reference sequence). The CDR3 contains 15 residues. CDR3 nucleotide sequence: TGTGCCAGCACCCCCTCCAGAACAGGGTATGAAAAACTGTTTTTT. The encoded protein is CASTPSRTGYEKLFF.

J is TRBJ1-6 and V is TRBV28, with a weak D call TRBD1 (6 bases). Looked up from germline, CDR1 is MDHEN and CDR2 is SYDVKM. V was cut by 5 bases and J by 7 bases, with 15 bases left in between. This CDR3 comprises 15 residues. CDR3 sequence reads: CASSQPQGANSPLHF. The CDR3 bases are TGTGCCAGCAGTCAGCCACAGGGCGCCAATTCACCCCTCCACTTT. Filled out from reference TRBV28 and TRBJ1-6, the complete variable domain reads DVKVTQSSRYLVKRTGEKVFLECVQDMDHENMFWYRQDPGLGLRLIYFSYDVKMKEKGDIPEGYSVSREKKERFSLILESASTNQTSMYLCASSQPQGANSPLHFGNGTRLTVT.

The chain uses TRBV4-1 and TRBJ2-2; 9 nucleotides agree with TRBD1. The CDR3 covers 16 residues. Germline CDR1 and CDR2: MGHRA and YSYEKL. With V trimmed by 4 bases and J by 2 bases, 5 bases remained unmatched. CDR3 amino acids: CASSRLQGANTGELFF. DNA for the CDR3: TGCGCCAGCAGCCGATTACAGGGGGCAAACACCGGGGAGCTGTTTTTT.

V usage is TRBV14 and J usage is TRBJ1-2, with D perhaps matching TRBD1 (5 bases). This CDR3 is 13 amino acids long. V lost 5 bases, J lost 2 bases, and 9 bases lay in between. Per the germline V gene, CDR1 is SGHDN and CDR2 is FVKESK. The CDR3 is CASSNDRNYGYTF. The DNA of the CDR3 is TGTGCCAGCAGCAACGACAGAAACTATGGCTACACCTTC.

This clone has just a few counts. The rearrangement uses TRBV6-1 and TRBJ1-1, with D perhaps TRBD1 (5 bases). Germline CDR1 MNHNS, CDR2 SASEGT. This CDR3 is 12 amino acids long. Trimming shortened V by 7 bases and J by 5 bases, and 11 bases separated the two germline ends. CDR3 in DNA: TGTGCCAGCACCTCTGGGGGGACTGAAGCTTTCTTT. Amino acids: CASTSGGTEAFF.

The chain employs TRBV28 and TRBJ1-3, with TRBD1 as a possible D gene (6 bases). In germline, CDR1 is MDHEN, CDR2 SYDVKM. The CDR3 is 14 amino acids. V lost 7 bases and J 3 bases, leaving 13 bases between the germline ends. CDR3 in amino acids: CASKDGGSGNTIYF. The CDR3 bases are TGTGCCAGCAAAGATGGGGGCAGTGGAAACACCATATATTTT. Complete variable domain (other parts from reference TRBV28 and TRBJ1-3): DVKVTQSSRYLVKRTGEKVFLECVQDMDHENMFWYRQDPGLGLRLIYFSYDVKMKEKGDIPEGYSVSREKKERFSLILESASTNQTSMYLCASKDGGSGNTIYFGEGSWLTVV.